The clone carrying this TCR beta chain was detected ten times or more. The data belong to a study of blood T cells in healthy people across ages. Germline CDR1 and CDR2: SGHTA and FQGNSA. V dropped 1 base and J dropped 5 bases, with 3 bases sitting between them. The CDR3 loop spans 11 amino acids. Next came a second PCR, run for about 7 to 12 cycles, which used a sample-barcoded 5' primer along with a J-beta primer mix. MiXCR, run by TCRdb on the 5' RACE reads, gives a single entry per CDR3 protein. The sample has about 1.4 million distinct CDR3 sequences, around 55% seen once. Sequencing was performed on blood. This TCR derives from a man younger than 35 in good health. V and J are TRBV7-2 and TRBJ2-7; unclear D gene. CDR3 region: CASSLDHEQYF. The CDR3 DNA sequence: TGTGCCAGCAGCTTAGACCACGAGCAGTACTTC.